This TCR beta chain was obtained from a study of blood T cell repertoires in COVID-19. Study context: The United States, Italy and Spain supplied acute and convalescent COVID-19 samples. T cells, B-cell-depleted T cells, or PBMCs supplied cDNA or gDNA.

This CDR3 comprises 15 residues. Germline loops: CDR1 GTSNPN, CDR2 SVGIG (reference sequence). With V trimmed by 5 bases and J by 3 bases, 10 bases remained unmatched. Sequenced by immunoSEQ multiplex PCR; TCRdb stores in-frame clones only, minus some. The sample comprises 95,000 to 150,000 clones, 88% of which are singletons, and 1.5% rests with the top ten. Sequenced: peripheral blood. The J gene is TRBJ2-1, the V gene TRBV30; TRBD2 matches 7 bases. This clonotype originated in a human donor in a cohort sampled during active COVID-19. The CDR3 is CAWGTVERGYNEQFF. The CDR3 DNA follows: TGTGCCTGGGGGACCGTGGAGCGGGGCTACAATGAGCAGTTCTTC. Complete variable domain (other parts from reference TRBV30 and TRBJ2-1): SQTIHQWPATLVQPVGSPLSLECTVEGTSNPNLYWYRQAAGRGLQLLFYSVGIGQISSEVPQNLSASRPQDRQFILSSKKLLLSDSGFYLCAWGTVERGYNEQFFGPGTRLTVL.